The rows below give T cell receptor beta chains drawn from one sample of a study of T cell repertoires in aging, cancer and after chemotherapy. MiXCR was run by TCRdb on the multiplex PCR reads, yielding one entry per CDR3 protein. The table includes roughly 4,200 distinct CDR3 sequences, about 30% detected once. The sample was blood. These receptors were collected from a human donor with a blood cancer. Both conserved end residues are trimmed from each CDR3. The order of the fields is CDR3 protein, D gene, J gene, V gene, clone size. D genes are given only for firm matches. Size tells how often a clone was seen (once, few, many) or the class of an expanded clone, and some rows leave it out.

cdr3_aa: ASSRQGPNYGYT; d_call: TRBD1; j_call: TRBJ1-2; v_call: TRBV6-2/TRBV6-3; clone_size: NA
cdr3_aa: ASCTGQGSYEQY; d_call: TRBD1; j_call: TRBJ2-7; v_call: TRBV5-6; clone_size: large
cdr3_aa: ASSSLYEQY; d_call: NA; j_call: TRBJ2-7; v_call: TRBV27; clone_size: NA
cdr3_aa: ASSPKFGTEETQY; d_call: NA; j_call: TRBJ2-5; v_call: TRBV18; clone_size: few
cdr3_aa: ASSPHPGSEKLF; d_call: NA; j_call: TRBJ1-4; v_call: TRBV7-2; clone_size: few
cdr3_aa: SAPAPTSGEIDEQF; d_call: TRBD2; j_call: TRBJ2-1; v_call: TRBV20-1; clone_size: few
cdr3_aa: ASSQGTGGFQTQY; d_call: TRBD1; j_call: TRBJ2-5; v_call: TRBV25-1; clone_size: NA
cdr3_aa: SVRTSRLNEQF; d_call: NA; j_call: TRBJ2-1; v_call: TRBV29-1; clone_size: medium-sized
cdr3_aa: ASSSFGGLTNEQF; d_call: NA; j_call: TRBJ2-1; v_call: TRBV19; clone_size: medium-sized
cdr3_aa: ASSLDRFRGPVDGYT; d_call: TRBD1; j_call: TRBJ1-2; v_call: TRBV11-1; clone_size: NA
cdr3_aa: ASSRDPAGASSYNEQF; d_call: TRBD2; j_call: TRBJ2-1; v_call: TRBV19; clone_size: NA
cdr3_aa: ASSSGRDRSYGYT; d_call: NA; j_call: TRBJ1-2; v_call: TRBV10-2; clone_size: NA
cdr3_aa: ASSYSSEQY; d_call: NA; j_call: TRBJ2-7; v_call: TRBV6-5; clone_size: medium-sized
cdr3_aa: SVEGTGGYGYT; d_call: TRBD1; j_call: TRBJ1-2; v_call: TRBV29-1; clone_size: medium-sized
cdr3_aa: ASSFGGASAYNEQF; d_call: TRBD2; j_call: TRBJ2-1; v_call: TRBV5-1; clone_size: few
cdr3_aa: ASSLTSGLAGVWNNEQF; d_call: TRBD2; j_call: TRBJ2-1; v_call: TRBV7-6; clone_size: medium-sized
cdr3_aa: ASSQDTGATGANVLT; d_call: TRBD1; j_call: TRBJ2-6; v_call: TRBV4-1; clone_size: NA
cdr3_aa: ASSIGRDTGELF; d_call: NA; j_call: TRBJ2-2; v_call: TRBV19; clone_size: medium-sized
cdr3_aa: ASSLRGPLYNEQF; d_call: NA; j_call: TRBJ2-1; v_call: TRBV5-1; clone_size: NA
cdr3_aa: ASSPPGLAGGNEQF; d_call: TRBD2; j_call: TRBJ2-1; v_call: TRBV5-4; clone_size: medium-sized
cdr3_aa: ASSLGQGPAEKLF; d_call: NA; j_call: TRBJ1-4; v_call: TRBV7-7; clone_size: few
cdr3_aa: ASRTLAGVPETQY; d_call: TRBD2; j_call: TRBJ2-5; v_call: TRBV27; clone_size: NA
cdr3_aa: ASSLTHANEKLF; d_call: NA; j_call: TRBJ1-4; v_call: TRBV27; clone_size: NA
cdr3_aa: ATSSGPSSPLH; d_call: NA; j_call: TRBJ1-6; v_call: TRBV24-1; clone_size: medium-sized
cdr3_aa: ASSLGSKVRYEQY; d_call: NA; j_call: TRBJ2-7; v_call: TRBV7-9; clone_size: NA
cdr3_aa: ASSQDTHPILEQY; d_call: NA; j_call: TRBJ2-7; v_call: TRBV5-1; clone_size: NA
cdr3_aa: AWSIAGAATQY; d_call: TRBD2; j_call: TRBJ2-3; v_call: TRBV30; clone_size: medium-sized
cdr3_aa: ASSSWLAGDYEQY; d_call: TRBD2; j_call: TRBJ2-7; v_call: TRBV7-2; clone_size: few
cdr3_aa: ASSVIGAARYGYT; d_call: NA; j_call: TRBJ1-2; v_call: TRBV4-2; clone_size: NA
cdr3_aa: ASSLAHGSNTGELF; d_call: NA; j_call: TRBJ2-2; v_call: TRBV7-6; clone_size: few
cdr3_aa: SARGPGLTYEQY; d_call: NA; j_call: TRBJ2-7; v_call: TRBV20-1; clone_size: large
cdr3_aa: ATHGGTNYGYT; d_call: NA; j_call: TRBJ1-2; v_call: TRBV10-3; clone_size: few
cdr3_aa: ASSLPNIPTQY; d_call: NA; j_call: TRBJ2-3; v_call: TRBV7-9; clone_size: NA
cdr3_aa: SPPRGSGEQY; d_call: NA; j_call: TRBJ2-7; v_call: TRBV20-1; clone_size: NA
cdr3_aa: SAKGQGEGSPLH; d_call: TRBD1; j_call: TRBJ1-6; v_call: TRBV20-1; clone_size: NA
cdr3_aa: ASSPGTAYEQY; d_call: TRBD1; j_call: TRBJ2-7; v_call: TRBV19; clone_size: NA
cdr3_aa: ASTPSAGELF; d_call: NA; j_call: TRBJ2-2; v_call: TRBV19; clone_size: medium-sized
cdr3_aa: ASSLLPMAGKGETQY; d_call: NA; j_call: TRBJ2-5; v_call: TRBV11-1; clone_size: few
cdr3_aa: ASSQPSSGNTIY; d_call: NA; j_call: TRBJ1-3; v_call: TRBV6-5; clone_size: medium-sized
cdr3_aa: ASSKVGRGLAEYNEQF; d_call: NA; j_call: TRBJ2-1; v_call: TRBV21-1; clone_size: NA
cdr3_aa: ASSNGPEQY; d_call: NA; j_call: TRBJ2-7; v_call: TRBV6-2/TRBV6-3; clone_size: NA
cdr3_aa: ASSFGTDYEQY; d_call: TRBD1; j_call: TRBJ2-7; v_call: TRBV12-3/TRBV12-4; clone_size: NA
cdr3_aa: ASSEFGSGYNEQF; d_call: NA; j_call: TRBJ2-1; v_call: TRBV6-4; clone_size: NA
cdr3_aa: ASTRGGLNEQF; d_call: NA; j_call: TRBJ2-1; v_call: TRBV7-9; clone_size: NA
cdr3_aa: ASSLSAYSNQPQH; d_call: NA; j_call: TRBJ1-5; v_call: TRBV5-5; clone_size: NA
cdr3_aa: ASSLTSGTRMGTDTQY; d_call: TRBD2; j_call: TRBJ2-3; v_call: TRBV5-4; clone_size: NA
cdr3_aa: VQYPGQASSYEQY; d_call: TRBD1; j_call: TRBJ2-7; v_call: TRBV19; clone_size: few
cdr3_aa: ASSFRGRAPPLEF; d_call: TRBD2; j_call: TRBJ2-1; v_call: TRBV5-7; clone_size: NA
cdr3_aa: ASSYGAPPGGNTQY; d_call: NA; j_call: TRBJ2-3; v_call: TRBV6-6; clone_size: NA
cdr3_aa: ASSPGTKETQY; d_call: TRBD2; j_call: TRBJ2-5; v_call: TRBV18; clone_size: medium-sized
cdr3_aa: ASSRGGDTGELF; d_call: NA; j_call: TRBJ2-2; v_call: TRBV6-2/TRBV6-3; clone_size: NA
cdr3_aa: ASSLLGSVSGNTIY; d_call: NA; j_call: TRBJ1-3; v_call: TRBV5-1; clone_size: few
cdr3_aa: ASSATEGLLGTDTQY; d_call: NA; j_call: TRBJ2-3; v_call: TRBV2; clone_size: NA
cdr3_aa: ASSIGAGGSYNEQF; d_call: TRBD2; j_call: TRBJ2-1; v_call: TRBV19; clone_size: medium-sized